This T cell receptor beta chain was observed in a study of radiotherapy plus CTLA-4 blockade in lung cancer. Overall study findings and caveats: Blood-borne expansion of tumor-derived TCR clones followed radiotherapy plus ipilimumab.

Germline-derived CDR1 and CDR2 are SGHNT and YYREEE (reference sequence). This CDR3 contains 13 residues. The V end lost 0 bases, the J end lost 1 base, and 4 bases lay between the germline ends. Focal radiation with ipilimumab CTLA-4 blockade was given to patients with chemo-refractory metastatic non-small-cell lung cancer. The protocol was immunoSEQ multiplex PCR, while the TCRdb copy is restricted to in-frame clones and leaves out a portion. The sample holds about 28,000 clones, 79% seen once. Points on this clone: Its cognate antigen is unknown.

The sample here was peripheral blood, taken from a patient treated with radiotherapy plus ipilimumab. The chain couples TRBV5-4 to TRBJ1-1; D is uncertain. This sequence was found in a human donor with non-small cell lung cancer that progressed on radiotherapy plus ipilimumab. The CDR3 DNA follows: TGTGCCAGCAGCTTGGCGGGGAACACTGAAGCTTTCTTT. As protein: CASSLAGNTEAFF.